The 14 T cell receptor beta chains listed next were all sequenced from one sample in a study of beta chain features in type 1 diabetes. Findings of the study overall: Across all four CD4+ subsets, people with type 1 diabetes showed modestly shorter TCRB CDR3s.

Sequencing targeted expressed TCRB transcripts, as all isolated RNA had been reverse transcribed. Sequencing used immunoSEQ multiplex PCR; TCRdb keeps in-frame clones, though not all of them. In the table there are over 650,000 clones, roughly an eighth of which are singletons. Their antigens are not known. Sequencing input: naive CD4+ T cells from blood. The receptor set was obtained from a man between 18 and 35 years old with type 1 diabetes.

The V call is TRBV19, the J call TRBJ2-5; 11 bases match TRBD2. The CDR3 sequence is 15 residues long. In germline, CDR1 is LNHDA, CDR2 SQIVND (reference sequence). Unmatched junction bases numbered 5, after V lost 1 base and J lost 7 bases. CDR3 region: CASSIGPGTSGTQYF. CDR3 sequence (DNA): TGTGCCAGTAGTATAGGACCCGGGACTAGCGGGACCCAGTACTTC.

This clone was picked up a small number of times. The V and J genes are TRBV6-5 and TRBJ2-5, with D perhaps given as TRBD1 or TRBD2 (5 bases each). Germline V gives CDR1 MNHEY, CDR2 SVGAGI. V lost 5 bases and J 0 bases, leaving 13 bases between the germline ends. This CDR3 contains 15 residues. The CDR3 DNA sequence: TGTGCCAGCAGTCCGAAGGGACGGTACCAAGAGACCCAGTACTTC. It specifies CASSPKGRYQETQYF.

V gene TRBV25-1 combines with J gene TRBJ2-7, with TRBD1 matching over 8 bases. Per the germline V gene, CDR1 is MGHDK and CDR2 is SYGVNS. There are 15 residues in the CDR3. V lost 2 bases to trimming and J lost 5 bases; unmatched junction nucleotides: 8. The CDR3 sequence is CASSEPGGADHEQYF. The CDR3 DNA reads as TGTGCCAGCAGTGAACCAGGGGGCGCAGACCACGAGCAGTACTTC.

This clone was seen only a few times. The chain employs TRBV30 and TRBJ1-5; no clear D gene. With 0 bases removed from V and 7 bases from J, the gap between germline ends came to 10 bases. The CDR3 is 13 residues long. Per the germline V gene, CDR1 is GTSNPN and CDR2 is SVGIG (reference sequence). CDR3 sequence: CAWSVRLAQPQHF. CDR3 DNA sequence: TGTGCCTGGAGTGTACGGTTGGCCCAGCCCCAGCATTTT.

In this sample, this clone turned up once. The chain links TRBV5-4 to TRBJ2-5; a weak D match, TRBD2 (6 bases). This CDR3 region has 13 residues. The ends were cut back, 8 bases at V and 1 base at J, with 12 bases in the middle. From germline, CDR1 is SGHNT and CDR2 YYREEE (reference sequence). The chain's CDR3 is CASRGMGQETQYF. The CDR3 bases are TGTGCCAGTCGGGGGATGGGCCAAGAGACCCAGTACTTC.

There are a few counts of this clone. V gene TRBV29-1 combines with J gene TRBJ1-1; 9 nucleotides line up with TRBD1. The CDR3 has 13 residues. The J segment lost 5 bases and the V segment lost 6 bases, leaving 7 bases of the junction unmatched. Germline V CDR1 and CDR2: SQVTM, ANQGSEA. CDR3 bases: TGCAGCGTCTACAAGACAGGGGGGACTGAAGCTTTCTTT. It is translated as CSVYKTGGTEAFF.

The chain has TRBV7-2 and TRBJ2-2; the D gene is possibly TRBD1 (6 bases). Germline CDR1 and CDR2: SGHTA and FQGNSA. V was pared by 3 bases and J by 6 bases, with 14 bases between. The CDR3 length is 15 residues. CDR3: CASSFIQGSPGELFF. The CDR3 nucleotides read TGTGCCAGCAGCTTCATACAGGGCAGCCCCGGGGAGCTGTTTTTT.

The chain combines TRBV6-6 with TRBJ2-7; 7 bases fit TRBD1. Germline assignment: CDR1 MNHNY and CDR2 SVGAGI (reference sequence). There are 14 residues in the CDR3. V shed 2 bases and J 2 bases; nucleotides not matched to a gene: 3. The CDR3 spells CASSYEGQTYEQYF. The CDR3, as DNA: TGTGCCAGCAGTTACGAGGGACAGACCTACGAGCAGTACTTC.

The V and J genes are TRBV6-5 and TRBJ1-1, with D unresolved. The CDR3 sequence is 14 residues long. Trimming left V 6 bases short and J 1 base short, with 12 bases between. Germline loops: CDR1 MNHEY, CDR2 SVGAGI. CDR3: CASSTTPGNTEAFF. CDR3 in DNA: TGTGCCAGCAGCACCACGCCAGGGAACACTGAAGCTTTCTTT.

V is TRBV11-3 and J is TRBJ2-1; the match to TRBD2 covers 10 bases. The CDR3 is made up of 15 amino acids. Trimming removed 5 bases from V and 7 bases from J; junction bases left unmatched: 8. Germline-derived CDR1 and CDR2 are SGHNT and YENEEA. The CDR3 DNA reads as TGTGCCAGCAGCAACGAACTAGCGGGACAAAATGAGCAGTTCTTC. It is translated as CASSNELAGQNEQFF.

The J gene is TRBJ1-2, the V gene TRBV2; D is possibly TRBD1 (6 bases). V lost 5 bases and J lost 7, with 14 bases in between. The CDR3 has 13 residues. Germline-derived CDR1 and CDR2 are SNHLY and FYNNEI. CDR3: CASSTGTPVGYTF. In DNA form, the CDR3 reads TGTGCCAGCAGTACCGGGACACCAGTTGGCTACACCTTC. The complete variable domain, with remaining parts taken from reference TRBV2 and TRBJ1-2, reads EPEVTQTPSHQVTQMGQEVILRCVPISNHLYFYWYRQILGQKVEFLVSFYNNEISEKSEIFDDQFSVERPDGSNFTLKIRSTKLEDSAMYFCASSTGTPVGYTFGSGTRLTVV.

DNA of the CDR3: TGTGCCAGCAGTCACACTCGGACAGTTCTCTACGAGCAGTACTTC. Protein: CASSHTRTVLYEQYF. This rearrangement joins TRBV6-5 to TRBJ2-7, with D possibly TRBD1 on 6 matching bases. This CDR3 spans 15 amino acids. The V and J ends lost 5 bases and 3 bases respectively, with 17 bases between them. Germline values: CDR1 MNHEY, CDR2 SVGAGI.

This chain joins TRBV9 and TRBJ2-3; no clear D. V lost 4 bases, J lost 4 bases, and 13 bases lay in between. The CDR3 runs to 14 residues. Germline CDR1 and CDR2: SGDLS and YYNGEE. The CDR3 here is CASSPSWVPDTQYF. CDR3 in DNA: TGTGCCAGCAGCCCCTCCTGGGTGCCAGATACGCAGTATTTT.

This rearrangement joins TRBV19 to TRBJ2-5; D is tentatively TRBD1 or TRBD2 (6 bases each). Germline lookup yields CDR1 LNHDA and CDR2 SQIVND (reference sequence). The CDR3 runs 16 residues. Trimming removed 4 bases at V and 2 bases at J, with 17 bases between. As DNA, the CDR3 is TGTGCCAGTAGTAGGGGGGCCTGGCGGGGTCAAGAGACCCAGTACTTC. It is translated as CASSRGAWRGQETQYF.